The 30 T cell receptor beta chains listed next were all sequenced from one sample in a study of T cell responses to AZD1222 COVID-19 vaccine (dated by TCRdb to the early 2020s). Library prep was done by the immunoSEQ multiplex PCR assay. TCRdb holds this immuneACCESS table with in-frame rearrangements only. Some clones are missing; in checked studies, unresolved V genes explain under half, and the rest has no known cause. Present in this sample are 120,000 or so clones, around 87% of which were seen just once. The top ten clones comprise 8.5% to 12% of the sample. Sample time point, as interpreted from the label and publication: baseline before first vaccination. The specimen comprised peripheral blood, sampled on day 0 of AZD1222 vaccination. These receptors were collected from an adult in good health.

The chain is built from TRBV7-8 and TRBJ2-2, with 8 bases identical to TRBD1. Germline CDR1 SGHVS, CDR2 FQNEAQ. V was pared by 5 bases and J by 6 bases, with 8 bases of the junction left unmatched. The CDR3 is 15 amino acids. The CDR3 region has the DNA TGTGCCAGCAGCACTGGGACAGGTTTTTCCGGGGAGCTGTTTTTT. Its translation: CASSTGTGFSGELFF.

The chain employs TRBV27 and TRBJ2-1, with 7 bases that match TRBD2. Germline assignment: CDR1 MNHEY and CDR2 SMNVEV (reference sequence). The CDR3 spans 16 residues. V dropped 5 bases and J dropped 8; count of bases not matched to a gene: 15. CDR3 sequence (DNA): TGTGCCAGCAGTCCTCTGAAGGGAGGGACCTATCATGAGCAGTTCTTC. Translated: CASSPLKGGTYHEQFF.

The chain carries TRBV2 and TRBJ1-5; D remains ambiguous. The V end lost 2 bases, the J end lost 5 bases, and 10 bases lay between the germline ends. Germline CDR1 is SNHLY and CDR2 is FYNNEI. The CDR3 spans 14 residues. The CDR3 nucleotides are TGTGCCAGCAGTGAAAGGGTAGCGGATCAGCCCCAGCATTTT. Translating gives CASSERVADQPQHF.

The V call is TRBV19, the J call TRBJ1-5, with D possibly matching TRBD1 (6 bases). V lost 4 bases, J lost 7 bases, and 8 bases lay in between. The CDR3 has 12 amino acids. Germline V gene data show CDR1 as LNHDA and CDR2 as SQIVND (reference sequence). The CDR3 loop is CASSKQGQPQHF. The DNA of the CDR3 is TGTGCCAGTAGTAAACAGGGCCAGCCCCAGCATTTT.

This sequence joins TRBV10-1 and TRBJ1-5; D is ambiguous. Trimming removed 4 bases from V and 3 bases from J, with 7 bases in between. There are 13 residues in the CDR3. Germline CDR1 reads WNHNN; CDR2 reads SYGVQD (reference sequence). The DNA for the CDR3 is TGCGCCAGCAGTGGAGGTCTCAATCAGCCCCAGCATTTT. Translated, it gives CASSGGLNQPQHF.

The CDR3 sequence is CASSLGAVQEAFF. The CDR3 region has the DNA TGTGCCAGCAGCTTAGGGGCAGTCCAAGAAGCTTTCTTT. The chain is built from TRBV7-6 and TRBJ1-1, with D uncertain. CDR3 length: 13 amino acids. CDR1 and CDR2 from the germline V gene are SGHVS and FNYEAQ. V dropped 1 base and J dropped 8 bases, with 11 bases sitting between them.

V is TRBV19 and J is TRBJ1-5; the match to TRBD1 covers 7 bases. The CDR3 extends over 16 amino acids. Germline loops: CDR1 LNHDA, CDR2 SQIVND (reference sequence). V trimming: 3 bases; J trimming: 11 bases; junction bases outside the gene matches: 16. The CDR3: CASSMWGQRTNLAQHF. The CDR3 coding sequence is TGTGCCAGTAGTATGTGGGGACAGCGGACGAACCTGGCCCAGCATTTT.

The CDR3 coding sequence is TGTGCCAGCAGCCCCAATCGGACGGTCATAACGTACGAGCAGTACTTC. Translation gives CASSPNRTVITYEQYF. V is TRBV13 and J is TRBJ2-7; D gene unclear. The germline gives CDR1 PRHDT, CDR2 FYEKMQ (reference sequence). V gave up 5 bases and J gave up 4 bases, with 21 bases separating them. This CDR3 comprises 16 residues.

The V call is TRBV28, the J call TRBJ1-2; perhaps TRBD1 as D (5 bases). With 5 bases removed from V and 5 bases from J, the gap between germline ends came to 15 bases. Germline CDR1 is MDHEN and CDR2 is SYDVKM. The CDR3 is 14 amino acids. The CDR3 sequence is CASSDTGRGYGYTF. CDR3 nucleotides: TGTGCCAGCAGTGACACAGGACGAGGGTATGGCTACACCTTC.

The rearrangement uses TRBV6-5 and TRBJ1-6, with 8 bases aligning to TRBD1. The V segment lost 4 bases and the J segment 7 bases; nucleotides outside the gene matches: 3. The CDR3 consists of 14 residues. Germline-derived CDR1 and CDR2 are MNHEY and SVGAGI. The DNA of the CDR3 is TGTGCCAGCAGTTCCGGACAGGGAAATTCACCCCTCCACTTT. This encodes CASSSGQGNSPLHF.

The chain combines TRBV5-4 with TRBJ1-1; TRBD1 aligns across 7 bases. The V segment lost 2 bases and the J segment 8 bases; nucleotides outside the gene matches: 18. The CDR3 extends over 17 amino acids. Germline V gene lookup returns CDR1 SGHNT and CDR2 YYREEE (reference sequence). The CDR3 DNA reads as TGTGCCAGCAGCTTTGGGACAGTGACAGGGAGGGAGGGAGAAGCTTTCTTT. It yields the protein CASSFGTVTGREGEAFF.

J is TRBJ2-7 and V is TRBV7-3; weak D call: TRBD1 (5 bases). Trimming removed 1 base at V and 0 bases at J, with 10 bases between. The CDR3 is 15 amino acids. Germline V gives CDR1 SGHTA, CDR2 FQGTGA. The CDR3: CASSLRQGHSYEQYF. In DNA form, the CDR3 reads TGTGCCAGCAGCTTAAGGCAGGGTCACTCCTACGAGCAGTACTTC.

This chain links TRBV7-2 with TRBJ1-6; TRBD1 is a possible D gene (6 bases). CDR1 and CDR2 from the germline V gene are SGHTA and FQGNSA. V was shortened by 6 bases and J by 9 bases, with 12 bases between the two germline ends. The CDR3 is 13 residues long. The CDR3 DNA sequence: TGTGCCAGCAGTTTTCCAGGGGTTTCACCCCTCCACTTT. Protein product: CASSFPGVSPLHF.

CDR3 in DNA: TGCGCCAGCAGCCCAAGGACAGGGCCCGGTCAGCAGTACTTC. Protein: CASSPRTGPGQQYF. The chain employs TRBV5-1 and TRBJ2-7; TRBD1 matches 8 bases. Unmatched junction bases numbered 11, after V lost 4 bases and J lost 8 bases. This CDR3 is built from 14 residues. Germline V CDR1 and CDR2: SGHRS, YFSETQ.

V is TRBV19 and J is TRBJ2-1, with D unresolved. CDR1 is LNHDA and CDR2 is SQIVND in the germline V gene (reference sequence). The CDR3 length is 13 residues. Trimming shortened V by 7 bases and J by 3 bases, and 10 bases separated the two germline ends. CDR3 region: CASNEADYNEQFF. Written as DNA, the CDR3 is TGTGCCAGTAACGAGGCAGACTACAATGAGCAGTTCTTC. The full variable domain, in which reference TRBV19 and TRBJ2-1 provide the parts outside the CDR3, is DGGITQSPKYLFRKEGQNVTLSCEQNLNHDAMYWYRQDPGQGLRLIYYSQIVNDFQKGDIAEGYSVSREKKESFPLTVTSAQKNPTAFYLCASNEADYNEQFFGPGTRLTVL.

This chain connects TRBV7-2 to TRBJ1-1; possible D gene TRBD1, 5 bases. The germline CDR1 and CDR2 sequences are SGHTA and FQGNSA. V was cut by 2 bases and J by 2 bases, with 12 bases left in between. This CDR3 contains 15 residues. CDR3: CASSLTTGHNTEAFF. Written as DNA, the CDR3 is TGTGCCAGCAGCTTAACTACAGGACACAACACTGAAGCTTTCTTT.

This clone was seen only once. The chain is built from TRBV13 and TRBJ2-7, with a possible D match to TRBD2 (5 bases). With 5 bases removed from V and 1 base from J, the gap between germline ends came to 12 bases. CDR3 length: 14 amino acids. Germline V lookup: CDR1 PRHDT, CDR2 FYEKMQ (reference sequence). CDR3 sequence: CASSPRTGSYEQYF. The CDR3 region has the DNA TGTGCCAGCAGCCCCCGGACTGGATCCTACGAGCAGTACTTC. The entire variable domain, with the rest obtained from reference TRBV13 and TRBJ2-7, is as follows: AAGVIQSPRHLIKEKRETATLKCYPIPRHDTVYWYQQGPGQDPQFLISFYEKMQSDKGSIPDRFSAQQFSDYHSELNMSSLELGDSALYFCASSPRTGSYEQYFGPGTRLTVT.

The V call is TRBV11-2, the J call TRBJ2-3; a weak D match, TRBD2 (5 bases). Trimming pared 4 bases from V and 5 bases from J, leaving 25 bases between. The germline gives CDR1 SGHAT, CDR2 FQNNGV. There are 18 residues in the CDR3. DNA of the CDR3: TGTGCCAGCAGCTCCGGAGGCCACTCGTCCCTAGCCCTAGATACGCAGTATTTT. Translation gives CASSSGGHSSLALDTQYF.

V and J are TRBV30 and TRBJ2-3; tentative D call: TRBD2 (7 bases). The CDR3 extends over 16 amino acids. CDR1 is GTSNPN, CDR2 SVGIG, per germline (reference sequence). Between the trimmed V and J ends, which lost 4 bases and 0 bases, there was a span of 17 bases. The CDR3 reads CAWTEPGGRSTDTQYF. The CDR3 nucleotides read TGTGCCTGGACCGAACCGGGGGGCCGAAGCACAGATACGCAGTATTTT.

The rearrangement uses TRBV7-9 and TRBJ2-6; TRBD1 aligns across 7 bases. Trimming took 3 bases from V and 3 from J; bases not matched to a gene: 11. Germline V gene sequence: CDR1 SEHNR, CDR2 FQNEAQ (reference sequence). This CDR3 is 18 amino acids long. For the CDR3, the DNA is TGTGCCAGCAGCTTGCGGACAGGCCTCCGGGGTGGGGCCAACGTCCTGACTTTC. It yields the protein CASSLRTGLRGGANVLTF.

Points on this clone: This CDR3 is also generated by other DNA sequences in the sample. The V gene is TRBV7-3, the J gene TRBJ2-2, with 7 nucleotides matching TRBD1. The germline V gene has CDR1 SGHTA and CDR2 FQGTGA. This CDR3 has 13 amino acids. Germline trimming cut 5 bases from V and 5 bases from J; bases unmatched to any gene: 2. CDR3 region: CASSLRGTGELFF. In DNA, the CDR3 is TGTGCCAGCAGCCTCAGGGGGACCGGGGAGCTGTTTTTT.

This clone appeared once. This chain connects TRBV28 to TRBJ2-2; D tentatively fits TRBD1 or TRBD2 (6 bases each). CDR1 MDHEN and CDR2 SYDVKM come from the germline V gene. Trimming removed 4 bases from V and 5 bases from J, with 14 bases in between. This CDR3 is 15 amino acids long. CDR3 bases: TGTGCCAGCAGTTCTACGGGGGCCCGAACCGGGGAGCTGTTTTTT. As protein: CASSSTGARTGELFF.

The CDR3 nucleotides read TGTGCCAGCAGCCGGTGGGACAGGGGCTATGGCTACACCTTC. Its translation: CASSRWDRGYGYTF. The chain is built from TRBV7-9 and TRBJ1-2, with 10 bases aligning to TRBD1. The CDR3 runs 14 residues. Germline V gene lookup returns CDR1 SEHNR and CDR2 FQNEAQ (reference sequence). Trimming at V came to 5 bases and at J to 4 bases, leaving 4 bases not matched to a gene.

This clone was counted once. This chain joins TRBV12-5 and TRBJ1-5; 10 bases match TRBD1. There are 17 residues in the CDR3. V lost 2 bases to trimming and J lost 7 bases; unmatched junction nucleotides: 11. Germline V gives CDR1 LGHNT, CDR2 FRNRAP. The CDR3 nucleotides are TGTGCTAGTGGTTTGATCTTCGGGACAGGGGCGTTACAGCCCCAGCATTTT. Protein sequence: CASGLIFGTGALQPQHF.

J is TRBJ1-2 and V is TRBV12-3 or TRBV12-4; the D gene is possibly TRBD1 (6 bases). This CDR3 has 13 amino acids. Trimming removed 7 bases from V and 8 bases from J, with 17 bases in between. The CDR3 sequence is CASTPTGLVGYTF. The CDR3 bases are TGTGCCAGCACTCCTACAGGGTTGGTGGGCTACACCTTC.

CDR3 nucleotide sequence: TGTGCCAGCAGCTTATCGGGCACTGAAGCTTTCTTT. Amino acid sequence: CASSLSGTEAFF. This chain links TRBV7-9 with TRBJ1-1; no clear D. V was cut by 2 bases and J by 4 bases, with 5 bases left in between. The CDR3 contains 12 residues. The germline V gene encodes CDR1 SEHNR and CDR2 FQNEAQ (reference sequence).

The chain links TRBV4-1 to TRBJ1-2, with 9 bases matching TRBD1. The CDR3 extends over 15 amino acids. Trimming cost V 2 bases and J 4 bases; bases outside gene matches: 5. CDR1 is MGHRA, CDR2 YSYEKL, per germline. The CDR3 is CASSQPTGGSYGYTF. The CDR3 DNA follows: TGCGCCAGCAGCCAACCGACAGGGGGTAGCTATGGCTACACCTTC.

V usage is TRBV7-9 and J usage is TRBJ2-7; tentative D call: TRBD2 (5 bases). CDR3 size: 15 residues. Trimming stripped 2 bases from V and 6 bases from J, with 17 bases between. The V gene's germline CDR1 is SEHNR and CDR2 FQNEAQ (reference sequence). CDR3 sequence reads: CASSLTGERVGEQYF. Here the CDR3 DNA reads TGTGCCAGCAGCTTAACCGGGGAGAGGGTCGGCGAGCAGTACTTC.

The CDR3 DNA sequence: TGTGCCAGCAAATCAACCAAGGGGTCGGGACACTACAATGAGCAGTTCTTC. It is translated as CASKSTKGSGHYNEQFF. The chain employs TRBV2 and TRBJ2-1; maybe TRBD1 (6 bases). Germline V lookup: CDR1 SNHLY, CDR2 FYNNEI. CDR3 size: 17 residues. The V and J ends lost 7 bases and 3 bases respectively, with 22 bases between them.

The chain joins TRBV9 to TRBJ1-6; D is unresolved. The V gene lost 0 bases and the J gene lost 9 bases, with 4 bases spanning the gap. Germline CDR1 SGDLS, CDR2 YYNGEE. This CDR3 region has 12 residues. The DNA for the CDR3 is TGTGCCAGCAGCGTAGACGGTTCACCCCTCCACTTT. The encoded protein is CASSVDGSPLHF.